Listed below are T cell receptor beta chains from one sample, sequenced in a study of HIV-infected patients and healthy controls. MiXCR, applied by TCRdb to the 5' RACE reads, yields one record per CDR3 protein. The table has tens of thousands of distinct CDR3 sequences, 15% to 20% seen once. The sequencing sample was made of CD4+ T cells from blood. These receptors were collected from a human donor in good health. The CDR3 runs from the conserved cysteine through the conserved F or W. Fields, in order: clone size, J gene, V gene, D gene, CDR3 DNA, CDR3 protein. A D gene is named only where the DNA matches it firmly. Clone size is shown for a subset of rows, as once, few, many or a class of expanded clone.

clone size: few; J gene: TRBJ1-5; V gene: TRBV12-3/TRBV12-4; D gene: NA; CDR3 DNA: TGTGCCAGCAGTCCTCGGGGGGGTGGCAATCAGCCCCAGCATTTT; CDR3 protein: CASSPRGGGNQPQHF
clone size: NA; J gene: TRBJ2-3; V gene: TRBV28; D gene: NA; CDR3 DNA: TGTGCCGGGCGGGGCTCTACCCCAGATACGCAGTATTTT; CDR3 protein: CAGRGSTPDTQYF
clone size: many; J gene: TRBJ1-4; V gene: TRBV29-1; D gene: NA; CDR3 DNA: TGCAGCGTTCGGTCGCCCTTAGAAGGTGAAAAACTGTTTTTT; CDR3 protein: CSVRSPLEGEKLFF
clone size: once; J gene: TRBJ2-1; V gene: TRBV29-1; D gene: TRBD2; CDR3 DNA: TGCAGCGTTCTCGTCGGGACTAGCGGTTACAATGAGCAGTTCTTC; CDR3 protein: CSVLVGTSGYNEQFF
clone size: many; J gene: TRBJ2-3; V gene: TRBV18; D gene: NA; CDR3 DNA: TGTGCCAGCTCACCGCATCCAGCCACAGATACGCAGTATTTT; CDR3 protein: CASSPHPATDTQYF
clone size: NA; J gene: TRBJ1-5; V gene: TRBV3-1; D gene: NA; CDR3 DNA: TGTGCCAGCAGCCCGGGAGTTTCCTATCAGCCCCAGCATTTT; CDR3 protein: CASSPGVSYQPQHF
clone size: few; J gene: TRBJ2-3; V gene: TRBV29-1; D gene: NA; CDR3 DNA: TGCAGCGTTGTCCCAGCGACTAGCACAGATACGCAGTATTTT; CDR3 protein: CSVVPATSTDTQYF
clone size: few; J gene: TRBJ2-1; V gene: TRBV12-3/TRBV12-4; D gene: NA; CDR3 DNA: TGTGCCAGCAGTCTCGATCACAATGAGCAGTTCTTC; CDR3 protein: CASSLDHNEQFF
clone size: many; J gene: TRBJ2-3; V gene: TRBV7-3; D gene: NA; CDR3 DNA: TGTGCCAGCAGCCCCAGGGAGTTGGGAGATACGCAGTATTTT; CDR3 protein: CASSPRELGDTQYF
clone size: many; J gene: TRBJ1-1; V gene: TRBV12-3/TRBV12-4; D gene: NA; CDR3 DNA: TGTGCCAGCAGTTTTACCCAGGGTAACACTGAAGCTTTCTTT; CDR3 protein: CASSFTQGNTEAFF
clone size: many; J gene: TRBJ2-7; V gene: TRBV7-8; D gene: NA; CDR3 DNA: TGTGCCAGCAGCTTTGGGGGACGCGAGCAGTACTTC; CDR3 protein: CASSFGGREQYF
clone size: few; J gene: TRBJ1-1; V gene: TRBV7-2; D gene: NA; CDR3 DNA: TGTGCCAGCAGCTTAGCGGTAGTACTTGGGACTGAAGCTTTCTTT; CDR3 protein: CASSLAVVLGTEAFF
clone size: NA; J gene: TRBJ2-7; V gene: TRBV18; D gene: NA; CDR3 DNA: TGTGCCAGCTCACCACCCGGAGGAGGGGGGATTTACGAGCAGTACTTC; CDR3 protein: CASSPPGGGGIYEQYF
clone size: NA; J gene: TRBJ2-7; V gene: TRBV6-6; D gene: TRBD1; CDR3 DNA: TGTGCCAGCAGTTACTCCCGGGACAGGGTTGTCTCCTACGAGCAGTACTTC; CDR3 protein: CASSYSRDRVVSYEQYF
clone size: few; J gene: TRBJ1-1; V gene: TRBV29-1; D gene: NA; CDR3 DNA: TGCAGCACCAGGGAGGGCGCTGAAGCTTTCTTT; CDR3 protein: CSTREGAEAFF
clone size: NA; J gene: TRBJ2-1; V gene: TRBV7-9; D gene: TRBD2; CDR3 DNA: TGTGCCAGCAGCTTAGGAGCGGGAGGGTCCTACAATGAGCAGTTCTTC; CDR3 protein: CASSLGAGGSYNEQFF
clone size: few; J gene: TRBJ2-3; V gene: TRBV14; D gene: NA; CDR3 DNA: TGTGCCAGCAGCCTCCAAATCGGGGGAGATACGCAGTATTTT; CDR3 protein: CASSLQIGGDTQYF
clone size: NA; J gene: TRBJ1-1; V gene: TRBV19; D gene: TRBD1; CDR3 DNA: TGTGCCAGTAGTATCTCGGGACAGTCGAACACTGAAGCTTTCTTT; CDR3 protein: CASSISGQSNTEAFF
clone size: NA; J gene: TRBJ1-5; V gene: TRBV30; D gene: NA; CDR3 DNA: TGTGCCTGGAGCCCGAATCAACGCCAGCCCCAGCATTTT; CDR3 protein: CAWSPNQRQPQHF
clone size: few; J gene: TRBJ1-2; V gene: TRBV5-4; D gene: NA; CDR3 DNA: TGTGCCAGCAGCTTGGGACTCCCCAACTATGGCTACACCTTC; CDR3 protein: CASSLGLPNYGYTF
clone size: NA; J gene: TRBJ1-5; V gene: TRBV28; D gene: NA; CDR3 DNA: TGTGCCAGCAGCCCCAGCTGGGGGAGACAGCCCCAGCATTTT; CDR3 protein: CASSPSWGRQPQHF
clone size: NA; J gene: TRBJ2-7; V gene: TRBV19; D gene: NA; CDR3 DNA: TGTGCCAGTAGTATGCCGGGGACGGGCGCCTACGAGCAGTACTTC; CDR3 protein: CASSMPGTGAYEQYF
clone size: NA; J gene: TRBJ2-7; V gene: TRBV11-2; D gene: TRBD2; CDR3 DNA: TGTGCCAGCAGCTTAGAGGGACTAGCGGGTTACGAGCAGTACTTC; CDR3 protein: CASSLEGLAGYEQYF
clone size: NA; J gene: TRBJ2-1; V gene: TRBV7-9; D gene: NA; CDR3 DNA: TGTGCCAGCAGCTTACCGGCTAGCAAGAAGGGGTACAATGAGCAGTTCTTC; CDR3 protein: CASSLPASKKGYNEQFF
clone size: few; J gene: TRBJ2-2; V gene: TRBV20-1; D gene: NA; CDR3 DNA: TGCAGTGCTAAGGGAGTCCTCAGCGGGGAGCTGTTTTTT; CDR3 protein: CSAKGVLSGELFF
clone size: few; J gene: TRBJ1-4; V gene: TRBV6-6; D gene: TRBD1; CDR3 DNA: TGTGCCAGCAGTCAACAGGGGGCTGGTAATGAAAAACTGTTTTTT; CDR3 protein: CASSQQGAGNEKLFF
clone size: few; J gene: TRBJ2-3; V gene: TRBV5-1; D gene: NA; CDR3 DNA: TGCGCCAGCAGGGGGACGCACACAGATACGCAGTATTTT; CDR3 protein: CASRGTHTDTQYF
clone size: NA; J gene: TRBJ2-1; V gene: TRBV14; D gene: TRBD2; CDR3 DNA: TGTGCCAGCAGCCACCTAGCGGGATCCTACAATGAGCAGTTCTTC; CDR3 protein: CASSHLAGSYNEQFF
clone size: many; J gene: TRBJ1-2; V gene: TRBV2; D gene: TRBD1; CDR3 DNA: TGTGCCAGCAAGGGACAGGGGGCGCGCGGAGGCTACACCTTC; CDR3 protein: CASKGQGARGGYTF
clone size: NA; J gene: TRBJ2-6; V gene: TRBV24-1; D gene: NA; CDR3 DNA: TGTGCCACCAGTGACCCTGTGGCCACTGGGGCCAACGTCCTGACTTTC; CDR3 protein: CATSDPVATGANVLTF
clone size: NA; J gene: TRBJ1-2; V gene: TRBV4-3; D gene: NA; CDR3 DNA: TGCGCCAGCAGCCCCAGGACGGAATCGGAGAACTATGGCTACACCTTC; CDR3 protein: CASSPRTESENYGYTF
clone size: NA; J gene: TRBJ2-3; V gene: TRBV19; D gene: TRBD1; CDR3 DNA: TGTGCCAGCTCAGACAGGGATTCGAAGGATACGCAGTATTTT; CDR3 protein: CASSDRDSKDTQYF
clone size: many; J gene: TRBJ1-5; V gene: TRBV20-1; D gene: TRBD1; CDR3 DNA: TGCAGTGCTAGCCAGGGACAGGGGGCAAACATGCCCCAGCATTTT; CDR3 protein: CSASQGQGANMPQHF
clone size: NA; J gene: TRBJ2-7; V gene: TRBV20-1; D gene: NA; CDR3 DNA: TGCAGTGCTAGTGAAACTAGCAACTACGAGCAGTACTTC; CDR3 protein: CSASETSNYEQYF
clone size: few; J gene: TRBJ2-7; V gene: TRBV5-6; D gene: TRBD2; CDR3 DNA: TGTGCCAGCAGCTTGCCTCGGACTAGCTCCTACGAGCAGTACTTC; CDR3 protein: CASSLPRTSSYEQYF
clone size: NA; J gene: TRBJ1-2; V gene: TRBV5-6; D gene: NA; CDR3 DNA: TGTGCCAGCAGACCGGGCGGGCGAACTAACTATGGCTACACCTTC; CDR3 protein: CASRPGGRTNYGYTF
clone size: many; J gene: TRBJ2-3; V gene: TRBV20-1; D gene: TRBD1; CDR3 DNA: TGCAGTGCGTGGACAGGGAAATCAGATACGCAGTATTTT; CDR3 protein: CSAWTGKSDTQYF
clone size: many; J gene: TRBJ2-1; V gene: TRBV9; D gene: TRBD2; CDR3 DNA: TGTGCCAGCAGCGTGGGACTAGCGGGGTATTCGAGCTCCTACAATGAGCAGTTCTTC; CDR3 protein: CASSVGLAGYSSSYNEQFF
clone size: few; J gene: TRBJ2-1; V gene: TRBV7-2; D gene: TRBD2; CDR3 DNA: TGTGCCAGCAGCGTCACTAGCGGGAGCTACAATGAGCAGTTCTTC; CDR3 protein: CASSVTSGSYNEQFF
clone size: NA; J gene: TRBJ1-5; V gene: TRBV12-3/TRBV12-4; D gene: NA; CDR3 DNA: TGTGCCAGCAGGGACACTGGAAGCAATCAGCCCCAGCATTTT; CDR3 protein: CASRDTGSNQPQHF
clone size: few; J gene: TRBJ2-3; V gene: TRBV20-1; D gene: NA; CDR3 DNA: TGCAGTGCTCGATCTCTACGGTCCTCCACAGATACGCAGTATTTT; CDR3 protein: CSARSLRSSTDTQYF
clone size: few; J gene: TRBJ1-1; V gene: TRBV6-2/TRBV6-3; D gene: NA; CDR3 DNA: TGTGCCAGCGGTGACAGGCTTGAAGCTTTCTTT; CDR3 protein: CASGDRLEAFF
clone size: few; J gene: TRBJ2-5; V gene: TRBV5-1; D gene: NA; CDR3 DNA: TGCGCCAGCAGCGCCTTGGAGGAAGAGACCCAGTACTTC; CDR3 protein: CASSALEEETQYF
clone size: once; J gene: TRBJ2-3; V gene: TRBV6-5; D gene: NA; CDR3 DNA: TGTGCCAGCAGTTTGAGCCGGGCTAGCTGGGGAGATATGCAGTATTTT; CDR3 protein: CASSLSRASWGDMQYF
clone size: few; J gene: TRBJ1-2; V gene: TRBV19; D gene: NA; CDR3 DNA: TGTGCCAGTAGTATTGGGGGAACCCCCTATGGCTACACCTTC; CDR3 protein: CASSIGGTPYGYTF
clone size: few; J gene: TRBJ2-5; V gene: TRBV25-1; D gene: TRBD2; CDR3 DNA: TGTGCCAGCAGTGAAGGGTCGGGAGGGCCCGACGAGACCCAGTACTTC; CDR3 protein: CASSEGSGGPDETQYF
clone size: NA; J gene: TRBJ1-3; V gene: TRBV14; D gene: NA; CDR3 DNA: TGTGCCAGCCGGGGTGCGGTTACGCCTGGAAACACCATATATTTT; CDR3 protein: CASRGAVTPGNTIYF
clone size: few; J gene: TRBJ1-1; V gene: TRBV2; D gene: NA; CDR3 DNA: TGTGCCAGCAAGGCCCGGGCAGAGAACACTGAAGCTTTCTTT; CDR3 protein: CASKARAENTEAFF
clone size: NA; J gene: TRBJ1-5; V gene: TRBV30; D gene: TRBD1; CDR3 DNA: TGTGCCTGGAGACCCGGGACAGAGAGTTTAAACAATCAGCCCCAGCATTTT; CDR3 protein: CAWRPGTESLNNQPQHF
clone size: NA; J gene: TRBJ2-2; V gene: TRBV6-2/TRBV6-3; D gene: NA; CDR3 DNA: TGTGCCAGCAGACGTCTCGGGGACGGCACCGGGGAGCTGTTTTTT; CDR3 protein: CASRRLGDGTGELFF
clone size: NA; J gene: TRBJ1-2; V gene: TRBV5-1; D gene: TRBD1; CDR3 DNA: TGCGCCAGCAGCTTGGCGTCAGGGGGCCTCAATGGCTACACCTTC; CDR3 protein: CASSLASGGLNGYTF
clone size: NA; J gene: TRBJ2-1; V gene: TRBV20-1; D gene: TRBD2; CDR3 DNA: TGCAGTGCTAGAGATTGGAATCTAGCGGTAAGCTCCTACAATGAGCAGTTCTTC; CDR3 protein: CSARDWNLAVSSYNEQFF
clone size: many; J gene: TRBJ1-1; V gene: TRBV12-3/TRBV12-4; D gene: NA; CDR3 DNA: TGTGCCAGCAGCCCTACCTCCCGGAACACTGAAGCTTTCTTT; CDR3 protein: CASSPTSRNTEAFF
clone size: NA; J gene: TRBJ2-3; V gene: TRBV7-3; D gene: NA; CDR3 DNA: TGTGCCAGCAGCTTAACCCGGGCCGCGGGGACAGATACGCAGTATTTT; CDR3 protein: CASSLTRAAGTDTQYF
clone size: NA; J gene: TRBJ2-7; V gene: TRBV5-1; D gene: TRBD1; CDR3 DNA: TGCGCCAGCAGCACGGACAGGAGAGAGTACGAGCAGTACTTC; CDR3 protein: CASSTDRREYEQYF